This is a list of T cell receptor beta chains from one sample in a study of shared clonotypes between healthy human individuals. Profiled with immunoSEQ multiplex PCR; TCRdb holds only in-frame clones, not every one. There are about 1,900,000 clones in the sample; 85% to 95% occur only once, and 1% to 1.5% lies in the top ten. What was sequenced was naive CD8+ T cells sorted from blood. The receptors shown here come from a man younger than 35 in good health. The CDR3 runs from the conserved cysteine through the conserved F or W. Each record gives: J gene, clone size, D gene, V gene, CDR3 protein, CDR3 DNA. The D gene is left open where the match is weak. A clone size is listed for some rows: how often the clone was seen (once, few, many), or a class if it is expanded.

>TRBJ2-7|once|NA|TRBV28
CASSFSRRAYEQYF
TGTGCCAGCAGTTTCAGTCGCAGGGCCTACGAGCAGTACTTC
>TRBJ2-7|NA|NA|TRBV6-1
CASSERWGIRYEQYF
TGTGCCAGCAGTGAAAGGTGGGGGATCAGGTACGAGCAGTACTTC
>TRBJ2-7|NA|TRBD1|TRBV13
CASSLNNRGHEQYF
TGTGCCAGCAGCTTAAACAACAGGGGGCACGAGCAGTACTTC
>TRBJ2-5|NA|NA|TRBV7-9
CASSLRQVPGETQYF
TGTGCCAGCAGCTTACGCCAGGTTCCTGGAGAGACCCAGTACTTC
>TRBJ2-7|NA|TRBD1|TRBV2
CASSALEGGRGYEQYF
TGTGCCAGCAGTGCATTGGAAGGGGGCCGGGGCTACGAGCAGTACTTC
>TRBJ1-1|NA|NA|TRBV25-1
CASSDPDSPNTEAFF
TGTGCCAGCAGTGACCCGGACAGCCCGAACACTGAAGCTTTCTTT
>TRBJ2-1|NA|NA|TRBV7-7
CASSLDYYNEQFF
TGTGCTAGCAGCTTAGACTACTACAATGAGCAGTTCTTC
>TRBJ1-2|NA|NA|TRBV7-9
CASSLAREGYTF
TGTGCCAGCAGCTTAGCAAGGGAGGGCTACACCTTC
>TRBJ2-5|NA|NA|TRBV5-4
CASRMAGEQETQYF
TGTGCCAGCAGAATGGCAGGGGAACAAGAGACCCAGTACTTC
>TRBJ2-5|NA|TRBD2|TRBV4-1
CASSPTGGGETQYF
TGCGCCAGCAGCCCCACTGGGGGAGGGGAGACCCAGTACTTC
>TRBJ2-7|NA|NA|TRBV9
CASSVGTSMYEQYF
TGTGCCAGCAGCGTAGGAACTAGTATGTACGAGCAGTACTTC
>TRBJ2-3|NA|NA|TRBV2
CASTEGQSTDTQYF
TGTGCCAGCACCGAAGGGCAGAGCACAGATACGCAGTATTTT
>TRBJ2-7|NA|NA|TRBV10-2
CASNDPSTGYYEQYF
TGCGCCAGCAACGATCCTAGTACTGGATACTACGAGCAGTACTTC
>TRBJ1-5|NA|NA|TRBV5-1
CASSLGHNQPQHF
TGCGCCAGCAGCCTAGGCCATAACCAGCCCCAGCATTTT
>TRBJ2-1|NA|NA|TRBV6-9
CASSLLSVDEQFF
TGTGCCAGCAGTCTCTTAAGTGTCGATGAGCAGTTCTTC
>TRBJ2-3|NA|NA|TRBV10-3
CAISESGSGTDTQYF
TGTGCCATCAGTGAGTCTGGGTCCGGCACAGATACGCAGTATTTT
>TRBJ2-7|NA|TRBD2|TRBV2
CASMTGGPQEQYF
TGTGCCAGCATGACGGGAGGGCCTCAAGAGCAGTACTTC
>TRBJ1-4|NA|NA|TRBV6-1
CASSGWGGEKLFF
TGTGCCAGCAGCGGGTGGGGAGGTGAAAAACTGTTTTTT
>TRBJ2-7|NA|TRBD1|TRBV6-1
CAIVDRVGYEQYF
TGTGCCATCGTGGACAGGGTTGGCTACGAGCAGTACTTC
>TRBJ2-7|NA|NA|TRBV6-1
CASSEANYEQYF
TGTGCCAGCAGTGAAGCGAATTACGAGCAGTACTTC
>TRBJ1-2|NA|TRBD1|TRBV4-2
CASSQEAGGDYGYTF
TGTGCCAGCAGCCAAGAAGCAGGGGGGGACTATGGCTACACCTTC
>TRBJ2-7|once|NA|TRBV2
CASSEDEQYF
TGTGCCAGCAGTGAAGACGAGCAGTACTTC
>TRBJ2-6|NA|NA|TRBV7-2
CASSLGSGALNVLTF
TGTGCCAGCAGCTTAGGTTCCGGAGCCCTCAACGTCCTGACTTTC